A single sample is the source of the 14 T cell receptor beta chains below, sequenced in a study of T cell repertoires in cytomegalovirus infection. Each CDR3 protein is one row after TCRdb ran MiXCR on the reads. The sample records around 570,000 distinct CDR3 sequences, approximately 40% being singletons. These receptors' antigens are unknown. The material sequenced was cultured PBMCs, taken from culture after CMV antigen stimulation. Every receptor here comes from a human donor in good health (CMV status not recorded). Some clones in this sample may be carry-over from other donors' samples.

V and J are TRBV6-6 and TRBJ1-2; the D gene is possibly TRBD1 (6 bases). The germline CDR1 and CDR2 sequences are MNHNY and SVGAGI (reference sequence). V was clipped by 5 bases and J by 8 bases, with 21 bases between them. CDR3 length: 15 amino acids. The CDR3 coding sequence is TGTGCCAGCAGTGTACGGACAGCGCTCCACGGCGGCTACACCTTC. It is translated as CASSVRTALHGGYTF.

The table lists this clonotype with many counts. This chain links TRBV7-8 with TRBJ1-5; D call uncertain. The length of the CDR3 is 12 residues. The V end was cut by 1 base, the J end by 5 bases, with 3 bases between. CDR1 is SGHVS, CDR2 FQNEAQ, per germline. In DNA form, the CDR3 reads TGTGCCAGCAGCTTAGTGGATCAGCCCCAGCATTTT. Its protein is CASSLVDQPQHF.

This chain uses TRBV12-5 with TRBJ2-7, with a weak D call TRBD2 (6 bases). CDR1 and CDR2 from the germline V gene are LGHNT and FRNRAP. V lost 3 bases to trimming and J lost 3 bases, with 9 bases between them. CDR3 length equals 13 residues. The CDR3 DNA sequence: TGTGCTAGTGGTTTCGGAGGGAACTACGAGCAGTACTTC. Its translation: CASGFGGNYEQYF. The variable domain in full, with the rest retrieved from reference TRBV12-5 and TRBJ2-7, is DARVTQTPRHKVTEMGQEVTMRCQPILGHNTVFWYRQTMMQGLELLAYFRNRAPLDDSGMPKDRFSAEMPDATLATLKIQPSEPRDSAVYFCASGFGGNYEQYFGPGTRLTVT.

The sample holds a few counts of this clonotype. The V call is TRBV5-1, the J call TRBJ1-1, with a weak D call TRBD1 (5 bases). The germline V gene has CDR1 SGHRS and CDR2 YFSETQ. V lost 4 bases to trimming and J lost 4 bases, with 17 bases between them. The CDR3 contains 15 residues. The CDR3 DNA reads as TGCGCCAGCAGCACCTTTGGGGGAGGTCTCACTGAAGCTTTCTTT. Protein: CASSTFGGGLTEAFF.

The rearrangement links TRBV7-8 to TRBJ2-1; D perhaps matches TRBD2 (7 bases). V dropped 11 bases and J dropped 3 bases, with 23 bases sitting between them. CDR1 is SGHVS, CDR2 FQNEAQ, per germline. CDR3 size: 16 residues. For the CDR3, the DNA is TGTGCCTCTTCCAAGGGCCGAGGGGGGGACTACAATGAGCAGTTCTTC. Protein: CASSKGRGGDYNEQFF.

The sample holds a few counts of this clonotype. The chain has TRBV6-6 and TRBJ2-7; 11 bases are a match to TRBD1. Germline V lookup: CDR1 MNHNY, CDR2 SVGAGI (reference sequence). The trim removed 4 bases at V and 2 bases at J, leaving 7 bases unmatched. This CDR3 region has 16 residues. The CDR3 protein is CASSSRDRGVTYEQYF. The CDR3, as DNA: TGTGCCAGCAGTTCCAGGGACAGGGGGGTGACCTACGAGCAGTACTTC.

The V gene is TRBV15, the J gene TRBJ2-3, with 13 bases that match TRBD2. After removal of 5 bases from V and 7 bases from J, the junction contained 6 bases not matched to a gene. Per the germline V gene, CDR1 is LNHNV and CDR2 is YYDKDF (reference sequence). The length of the CDR3 is 15 residues. The CDR3 sequence is CATSPGTSGENTQYF. DNA for the CDR3: TGTGCCACCAGCCCCGGGACTAGCGGGGAAAATACGCAGTATTTT.

The V gene is TRBV12-3 or TRBV12-4, the J gene TRBJ2-3; tentative D call: TRBD2 (7 bases). This CDR3 has 14 amino acids. V shed 7 bases and J shed 0 bases, with 11 bases lying between them. CDR3 region: CASKGGFSTDTQYF. The CDR3, as DNA: TGTGCCAGCAAGGGGGGGTTCAGCACAGATACGCAGTATTTT.

The rearrangement joins TRBV5-1 to TRBJ2-1; the D gene is possibly TRBD1 (5 bases). Trimming stripped 0 bases from V and 7 bases from J, with 11 bases between. The CDR3 is 14 residues long. CDR1 SGHRS and CDR2 YFSETQ come from the germline V gene. The CDR3 sequence: CASSLEGAGNEQFF. In nucleotides, the CDR3 is TGCGCCAGCAGCTTGGAAGGGGCCGGAAATGAGCAGTTCTTC.

In its sample, this clonotype was seen a few times. The chain links TRBV7-2 to TRBJ1-4; D remains unclear. CDR1 and CDR2 (germline): SGHTA, FQGNSA. V lost 5 bases to trimming and J lost 7 bases, with 11 bases between them. The CDR3 has 13 amino acids. The CDR3 DNA sequence: TGTGCCAGCAGCCCCATTAAGGGTGAAAAACTGTTTTTT. Its translation: CASSPIKGEKLFF.

This clonotype was picked up many times. The chain recombines TRBV7-2 with TRBJ2-1; D is undetermined. CDR3 size: 15 residues. Germline values: CDR1 SGHTA, CDR2 FQGNSA. Trimming left V 0 bases short and J 0 bases short, with 6 bases between. DNA for the CDR3: TGTGCCAGCAGCTTAGCGGCGAGCTCCTACAATGAGCAGTTCTTC. It yields the protein CASSLAASSYNEQFF. The full variable domain, with the rest looked up from reference TRBV7-2 and TRBJ2-1, is GAGVSQSPSNKVTEKGKDVELRCDPISGHTALYWYRQSLGQGLEFLIYFQGNSAPDKSGLPSDRFSAERTGGSVSTLTIQRTQQEDSAVYLCASSLAASSYNEQFFGPGTRLTVL.

CDR3 sequence reads: CASSLIGGEQYF. The CDR3 DNA sequence: TGTGCCAGCAGCTTAATAGGAGGCGAGCAGTACTTC. V is TRBV7-6 and J is TRBJ2-7; a weak D match, TRBD2 (5 bases). Germline V gives CDR1 SGHVS, CDR2 FNYEAQ. V shed 2 bases and J shed 6 bases, with 8 bases lying between them. CDR3 length: 12 amino acids.

This clonotype was found a few times. The chain combines TRBV7-2 with TRBJ2-2; 7 nucleotides agree with TRBD2. The V and J ends lost 7 bases and 4 bases, in that order; junction bases with no gene match: 12. Germline V gene sequence: CDR1 SGHTA, CDR2 FQGNSA. The CDR3 totals 16 residues. Here the CDR3 reads CASTLAAGASTGELFF. CDR3 in DNA: TGTGCCAGCACGCTAGCGGCGGGAGCATCCACCGGGGAGCTGTTTTTT.

This clonotype was observed a handful of times. V usage is TRBV24-1 and J usage is TRBJ2-3; D not certain. Germline CDR1 KGHDR, CDR2 SFDVKD. This CDR3 is built from 23 residues. Trimming removed 5 bases from V and 6 bases from J, with 41 bases in between. CDR3 amino acids: CATSGSAKSRYAMSCCPNDTQYF. The DNA of the CDR3 is TGTGCCACCAGTGGCTCCGCTAAATCCAGATACGCAATGTCCTGCTGCCCAAATGATACGCAGTATTTT.